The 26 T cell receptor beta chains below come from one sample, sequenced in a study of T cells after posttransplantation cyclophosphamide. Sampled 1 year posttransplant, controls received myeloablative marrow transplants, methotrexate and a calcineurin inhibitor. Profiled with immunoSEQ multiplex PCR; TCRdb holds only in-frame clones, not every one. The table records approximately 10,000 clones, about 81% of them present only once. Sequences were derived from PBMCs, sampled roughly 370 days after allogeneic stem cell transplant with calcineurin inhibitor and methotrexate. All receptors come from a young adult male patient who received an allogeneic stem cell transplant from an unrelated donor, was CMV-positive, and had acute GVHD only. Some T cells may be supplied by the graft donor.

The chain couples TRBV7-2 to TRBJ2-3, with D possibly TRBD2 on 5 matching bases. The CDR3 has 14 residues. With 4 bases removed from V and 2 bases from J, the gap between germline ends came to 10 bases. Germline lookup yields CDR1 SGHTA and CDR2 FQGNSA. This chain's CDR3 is CASSSGLATDTQYF. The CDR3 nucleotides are TGTGCCAGCAGCTCAGGACTCGCCACAGATACGCAGTATTTT.

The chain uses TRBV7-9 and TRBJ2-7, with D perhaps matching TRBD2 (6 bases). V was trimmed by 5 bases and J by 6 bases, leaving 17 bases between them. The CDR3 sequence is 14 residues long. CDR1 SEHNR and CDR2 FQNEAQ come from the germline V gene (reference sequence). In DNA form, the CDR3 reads TGTGCCAGCAGCCCTAGGATTGGGGGGACCGAGCAGTACTTC. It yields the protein CASSPRIGGTEQYF.

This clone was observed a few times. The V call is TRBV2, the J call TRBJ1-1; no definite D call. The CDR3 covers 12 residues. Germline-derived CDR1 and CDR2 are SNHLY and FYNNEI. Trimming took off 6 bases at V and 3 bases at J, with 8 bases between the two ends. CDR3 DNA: TGTGCCAGCAGCCCGGGTGACACTGAAGCTTTCTTT. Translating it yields CASSPGDTEAFF. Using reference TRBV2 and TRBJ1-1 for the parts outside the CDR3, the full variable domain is EPEVTQTPSHQVTQMGQEVILRCVPISNHLYFYWYRQILGQKVEFLVSFYNNEISEKSEIFDDQFSVERPDGSNFTLKIRSTKLEDSAMYFCASSPGDTEAFFGQGTRLTVV.

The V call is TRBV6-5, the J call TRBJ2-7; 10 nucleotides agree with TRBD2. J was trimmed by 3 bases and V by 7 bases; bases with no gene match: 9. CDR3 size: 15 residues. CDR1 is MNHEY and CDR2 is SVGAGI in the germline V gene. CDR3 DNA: TGTGCCAGCACTGTGGGACTAGCGTTTATCTACGAGCAGTACTTC. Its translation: CASTVGLAFIYEQYF.

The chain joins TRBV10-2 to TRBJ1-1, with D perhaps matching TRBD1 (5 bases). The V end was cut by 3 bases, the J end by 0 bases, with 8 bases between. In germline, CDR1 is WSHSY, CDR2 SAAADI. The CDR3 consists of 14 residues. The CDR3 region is CASSDRGMNTEAFF. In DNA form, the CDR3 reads TGCGCCAGCAGTGATCGGGGGATGAACACTGAAGCTTTCTTT.

CDR3 DNA: TGTGCCAGCAGTTACGGGACAGGGGGCGGACAGCCCCAGCATTTT. Translation gives CASSYGTGGGQPQHF. The chain has TRBV6-5 and TRBJ1-5, with TRBD1 matching over 12 bases. The ends lost 2 bases at V and 7 bases at J; junction bases unmatched: 3. The CDR3 sequence is 15 residues long. Germline V gives CDR1 MNHEY, CDR2 SVGAGI.

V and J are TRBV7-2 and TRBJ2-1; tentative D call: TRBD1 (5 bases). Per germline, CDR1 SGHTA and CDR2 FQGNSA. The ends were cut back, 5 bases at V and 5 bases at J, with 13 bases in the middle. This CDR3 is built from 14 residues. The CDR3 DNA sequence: TGTGCCAGCAGCACCCGACAGTCCCACAATGAGCAGTTCTTC. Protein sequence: CASSTRQSHNEQFF.

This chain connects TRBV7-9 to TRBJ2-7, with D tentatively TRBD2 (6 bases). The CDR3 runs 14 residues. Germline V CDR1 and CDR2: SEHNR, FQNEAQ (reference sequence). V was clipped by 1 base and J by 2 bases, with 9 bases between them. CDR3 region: CASSLGAGPYEQYF. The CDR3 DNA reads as TGTGCCAGCAGCTTAGGTGCGGGACCCTACGAGCAGTACTTC. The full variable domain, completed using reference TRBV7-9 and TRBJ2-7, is DTGVSQNPRHKITKRGQNVTFRCDPISEHNRLYWYRQTLGQGPEFLTYFQNEAQLEKSRLLSDRFSAERPKGSFSTLEIQRTEQGDSAMYLCASSLGAGPYEQYFGPGTRLTVT.

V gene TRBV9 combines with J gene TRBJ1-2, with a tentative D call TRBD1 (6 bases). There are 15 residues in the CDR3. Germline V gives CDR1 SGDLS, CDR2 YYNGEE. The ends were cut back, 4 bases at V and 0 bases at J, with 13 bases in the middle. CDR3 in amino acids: CASSPQTGSNYGYTF. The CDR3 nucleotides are TGTGCCAGCAGCCCCCAGACAGGCTCTAACTATGGCTACACCTTC.

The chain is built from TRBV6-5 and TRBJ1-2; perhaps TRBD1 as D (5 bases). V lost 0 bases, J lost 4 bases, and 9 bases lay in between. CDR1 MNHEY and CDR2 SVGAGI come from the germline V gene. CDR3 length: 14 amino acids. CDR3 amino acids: CASSYSRQLYGYTF. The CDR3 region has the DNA TGTGCCAGCAGTTACTCCAGACAGCTCTATGGCTACACCTTC.

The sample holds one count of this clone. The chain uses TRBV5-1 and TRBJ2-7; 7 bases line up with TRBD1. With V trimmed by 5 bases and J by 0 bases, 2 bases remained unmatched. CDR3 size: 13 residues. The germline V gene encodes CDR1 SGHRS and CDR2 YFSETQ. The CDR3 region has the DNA TGCGCCAGCAGAACAGGGGACTCCTACGAGCAGTACTTC. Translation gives CASRTGDSYEQYF.

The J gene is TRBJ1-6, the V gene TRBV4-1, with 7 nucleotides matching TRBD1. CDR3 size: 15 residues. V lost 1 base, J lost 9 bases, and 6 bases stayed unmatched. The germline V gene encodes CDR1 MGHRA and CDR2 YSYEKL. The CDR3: CASSQGQGVFSPLHF. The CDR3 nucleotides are TGCGCCAGCAGCCAAGGGCAGGGGGTTTTTTCACCCCTCCACTTT.

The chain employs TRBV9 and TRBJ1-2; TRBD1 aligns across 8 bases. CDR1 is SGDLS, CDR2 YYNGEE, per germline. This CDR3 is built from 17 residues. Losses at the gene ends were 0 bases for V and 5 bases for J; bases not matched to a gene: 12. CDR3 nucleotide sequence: TGTGCCAGCAGCGTAGAGTTAAATCCCGGGACAGGTTATGGCTACACCTTC. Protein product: CASSVELNPGTGYGYTF.

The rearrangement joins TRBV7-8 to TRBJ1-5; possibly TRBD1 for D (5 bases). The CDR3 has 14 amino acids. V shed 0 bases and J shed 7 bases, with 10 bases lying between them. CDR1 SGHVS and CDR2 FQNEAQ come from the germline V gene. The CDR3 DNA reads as TGTGCCAGCAGCTTAGCGGGGCAGAGCCAGCCCCAGCATTTT. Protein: CASSLAGQSQPQHF.

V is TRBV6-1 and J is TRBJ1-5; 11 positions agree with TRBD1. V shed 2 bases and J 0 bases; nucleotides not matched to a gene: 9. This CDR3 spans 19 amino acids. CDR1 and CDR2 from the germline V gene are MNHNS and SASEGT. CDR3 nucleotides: TGTGCCAGCAGTGAAATGGACAGGGGGCGCCCATATAGCAATCAGCCCCAGCATTTT. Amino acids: CASSEMDRGRPYSNQPQHF.

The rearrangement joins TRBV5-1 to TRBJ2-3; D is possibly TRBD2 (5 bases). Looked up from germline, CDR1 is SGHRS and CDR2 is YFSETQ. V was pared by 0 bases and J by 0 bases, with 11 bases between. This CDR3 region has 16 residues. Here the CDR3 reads CASSLGAGGSTDTQYF. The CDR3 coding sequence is TGCGCCAGCAGCTTGGGCGCTGGAGGAAGCACAGATACGCAGTATTTT.

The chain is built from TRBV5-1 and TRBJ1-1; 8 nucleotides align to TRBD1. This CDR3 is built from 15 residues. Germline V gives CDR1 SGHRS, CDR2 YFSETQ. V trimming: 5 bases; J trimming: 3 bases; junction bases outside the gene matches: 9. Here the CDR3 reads CASSWQGAGDTEAFF. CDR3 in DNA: TGCGCCAGCAGTTGGCAGGGGGCGGGTGACACTGAAGCTTTCTTT.

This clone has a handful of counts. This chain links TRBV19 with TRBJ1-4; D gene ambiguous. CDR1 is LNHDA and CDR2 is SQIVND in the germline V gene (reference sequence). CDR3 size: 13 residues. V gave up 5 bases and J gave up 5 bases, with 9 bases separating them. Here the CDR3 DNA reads TGTGCCAGTAGTGAGGGCGGAAATGAAAAACTGTTTTTT. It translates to CASSEGGNEKLFF.

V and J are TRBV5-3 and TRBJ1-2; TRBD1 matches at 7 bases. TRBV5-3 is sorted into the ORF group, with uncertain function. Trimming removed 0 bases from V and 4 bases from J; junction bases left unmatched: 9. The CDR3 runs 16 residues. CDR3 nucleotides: TGTGCCAGAAGCTTGGCCTGGGCAGGGGGAGGCTATGGCTACACCTTC. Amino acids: CARSLAWAGGGYGYTF.

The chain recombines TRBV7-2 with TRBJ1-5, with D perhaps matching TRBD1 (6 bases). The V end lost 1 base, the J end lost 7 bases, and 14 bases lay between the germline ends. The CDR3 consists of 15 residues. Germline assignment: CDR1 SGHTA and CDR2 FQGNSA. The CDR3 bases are TGTGCCAGCAGCTTAGGGATCAGGGACAAGCAGCCCCAGCATTTT. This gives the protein CASSLGIRDKQPQHF.

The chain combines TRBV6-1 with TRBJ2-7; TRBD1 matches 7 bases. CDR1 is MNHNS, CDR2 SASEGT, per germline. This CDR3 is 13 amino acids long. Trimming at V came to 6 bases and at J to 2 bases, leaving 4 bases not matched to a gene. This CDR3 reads CASSRGQPYEQYF. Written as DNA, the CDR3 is TGTGCCAGCAGCCGGGGACAGCCCTACGAGCAGTACTTC.

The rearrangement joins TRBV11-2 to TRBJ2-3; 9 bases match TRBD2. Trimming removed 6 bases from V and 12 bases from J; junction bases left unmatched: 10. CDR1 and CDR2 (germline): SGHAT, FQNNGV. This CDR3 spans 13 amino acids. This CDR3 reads CASRFQLAGIQYF. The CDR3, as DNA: TGTGCCAGCAGGTTTCAACTAGCGGGTATACAGTATTTT.

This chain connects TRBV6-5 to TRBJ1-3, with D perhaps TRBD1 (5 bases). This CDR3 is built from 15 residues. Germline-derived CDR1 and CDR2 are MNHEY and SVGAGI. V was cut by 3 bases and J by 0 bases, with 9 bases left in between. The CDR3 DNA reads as TGTGCCAGCAGTTATGACAGAACCTCTGGAAACACCATATATTTT. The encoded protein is CASSYDRTSGNTIYF.

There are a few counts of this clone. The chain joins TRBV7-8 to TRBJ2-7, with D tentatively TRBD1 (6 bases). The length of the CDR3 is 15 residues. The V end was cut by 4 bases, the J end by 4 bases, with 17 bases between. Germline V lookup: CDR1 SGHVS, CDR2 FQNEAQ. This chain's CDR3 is CASSSASTGWYEQYF. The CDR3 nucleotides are TGTGCCAGCAGCTCCGCTTCGACAGGTTGGTACGAGCAGTACTTC.

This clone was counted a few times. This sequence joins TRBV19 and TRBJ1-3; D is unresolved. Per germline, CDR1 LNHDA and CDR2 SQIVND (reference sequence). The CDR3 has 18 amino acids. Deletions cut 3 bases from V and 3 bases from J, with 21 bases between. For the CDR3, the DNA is TGTGCCAGTAGTATCGGGCCCTCTCAGGAGGCAGTTGGAAACACCATATATTTT. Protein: CASSIGPSQEAVGNTIYF.

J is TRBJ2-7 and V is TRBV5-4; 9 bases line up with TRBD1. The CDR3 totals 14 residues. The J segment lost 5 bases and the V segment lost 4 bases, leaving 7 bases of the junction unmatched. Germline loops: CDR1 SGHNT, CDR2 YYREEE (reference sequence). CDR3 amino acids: CASSAGTGINEQYF. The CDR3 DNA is TGTGCCAGCAGCGCCGGGACAGGGATCAACGAGCAGTACTTC.